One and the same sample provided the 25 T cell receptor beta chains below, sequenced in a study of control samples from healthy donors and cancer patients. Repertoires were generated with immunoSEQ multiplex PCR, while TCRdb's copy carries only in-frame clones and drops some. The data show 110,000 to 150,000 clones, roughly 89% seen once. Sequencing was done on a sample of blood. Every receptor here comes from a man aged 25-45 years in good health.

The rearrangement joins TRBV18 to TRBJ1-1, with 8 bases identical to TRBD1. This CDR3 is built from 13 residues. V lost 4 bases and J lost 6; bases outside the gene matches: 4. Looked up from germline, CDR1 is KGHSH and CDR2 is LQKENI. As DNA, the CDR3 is TGTGCCAGCTCACGGACAGGGTTGGCTGAAGCTTTCTTT. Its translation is CASSRTGLAEAFF. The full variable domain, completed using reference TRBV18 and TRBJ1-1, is NAGVMQNPRHLVRRRGQEARLRCSPMKGHSHVYWYRQLPEEGLKFMVYLQKENIIDESGMPKERFSAEFPKEGPSILRIQQVVRGDSAAYFCASSRTGLAEAFFGQGTRLTVV.

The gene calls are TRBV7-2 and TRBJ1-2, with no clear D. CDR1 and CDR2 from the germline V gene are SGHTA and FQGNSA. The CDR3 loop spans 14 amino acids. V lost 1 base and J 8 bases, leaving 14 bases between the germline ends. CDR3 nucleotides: TGTGCCAGCAGCTTAGATACAGCCTCGTACGGCTACACCTTC. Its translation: CASSLDTASYGYTF.

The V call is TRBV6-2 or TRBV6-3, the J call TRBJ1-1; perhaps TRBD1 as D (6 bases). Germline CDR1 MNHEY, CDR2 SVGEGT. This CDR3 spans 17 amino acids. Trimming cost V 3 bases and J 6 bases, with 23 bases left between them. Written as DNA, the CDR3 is TGTGCCAGCAGTTATCCGTTATTTACCCACAGGGTGTCTGAAGCTTTCTTT. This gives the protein CASSYPLFTHRVSEAFF.

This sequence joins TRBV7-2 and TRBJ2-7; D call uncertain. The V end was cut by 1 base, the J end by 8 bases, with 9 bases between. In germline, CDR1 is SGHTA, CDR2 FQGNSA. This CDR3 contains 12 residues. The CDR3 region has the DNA TGTGCCAGCAGCTTAGGGCCGGGCAAGCAGTACTTC. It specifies CASSLGPGKQYF.

The chain's CDR3 is CASSPRGQGASNEQYF. CDR3 bases: TGTGCCAGCAGCCCGCGGGGACAGGGGGCGTCCAACGAGCAGTACTTC. The chain is built from TRBV9 and TRBJ2-7; 12 nucleotides align to TRBD1. V lost 4 bases, J lost 5 bases, and 10 bases stayed unmatched. CDR3 length: 16 amino acids. Germline loops: CDR1 SGDLS, CDR2 YYNGEE.

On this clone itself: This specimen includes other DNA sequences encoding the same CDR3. The CDR3 region is CAGAGGGRGYTF. The CDR3 DNA reads TGTGCCGGCGCGGGAGGGGGGCGGGGCTACACCTTC. This sequence joins TRBV6-6 and TRBJ1-2; maybe TRBD1 (6 bases). This CDR3 contains 12 residues. Germline CDR1 MNHNY, CDR2 SVGAGI (reference sequence). V lost 11 bases, J lost 8 bases, and 18 bases lay in between.

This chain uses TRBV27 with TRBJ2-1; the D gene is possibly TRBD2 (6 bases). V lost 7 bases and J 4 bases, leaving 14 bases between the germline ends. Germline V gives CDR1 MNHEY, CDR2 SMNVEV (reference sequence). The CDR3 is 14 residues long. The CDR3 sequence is CASKNRGLYNEQFF. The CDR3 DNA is TGTGCCAGCAAAAACCGGGGACTTTACAATGAGCAGTTCTTC.

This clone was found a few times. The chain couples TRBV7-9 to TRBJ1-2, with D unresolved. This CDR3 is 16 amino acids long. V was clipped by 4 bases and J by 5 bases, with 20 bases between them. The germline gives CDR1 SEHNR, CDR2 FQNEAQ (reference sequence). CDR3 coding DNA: TGTGCCAGCAGCTCTAGTGTTATCGGGGAGGAGTATGGCTACACCTTC. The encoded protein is CASSSSVIGEEYGYTF.

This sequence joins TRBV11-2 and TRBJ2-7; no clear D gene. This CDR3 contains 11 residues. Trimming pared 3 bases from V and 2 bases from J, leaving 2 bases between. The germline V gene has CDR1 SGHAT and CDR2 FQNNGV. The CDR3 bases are TGTGCCAGCAGCTTGACCTACGAGCAGTACTTC. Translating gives CASSLTYEQYF.

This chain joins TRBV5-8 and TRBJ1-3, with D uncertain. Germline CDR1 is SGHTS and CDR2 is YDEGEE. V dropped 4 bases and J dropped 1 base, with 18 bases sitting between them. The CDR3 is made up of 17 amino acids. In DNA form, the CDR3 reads TGTGCCAGCAGCCGGCCCGGGTCGGGAGTTTCTGGAAACACCATATATTTT. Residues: CASSRPGSGVSGNTIYF.

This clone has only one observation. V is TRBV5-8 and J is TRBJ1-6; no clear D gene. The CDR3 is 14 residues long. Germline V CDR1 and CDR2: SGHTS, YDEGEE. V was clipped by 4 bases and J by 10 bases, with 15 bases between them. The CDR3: CASSPVEGVSPLHF. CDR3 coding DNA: TGTGCCAGCAGCCCGGTGGAGGGTGTCTCACCCCTCCACTTT.

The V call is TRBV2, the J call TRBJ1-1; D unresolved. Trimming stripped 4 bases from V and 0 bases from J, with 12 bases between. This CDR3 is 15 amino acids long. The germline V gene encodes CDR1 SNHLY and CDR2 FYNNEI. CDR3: CASSVPETMNTEAFF. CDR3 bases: TGTGCCAGCAGTGTACCAGAAACCATGAACACTGAAGCTTTCTTT. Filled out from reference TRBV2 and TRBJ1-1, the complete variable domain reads EPEVTQTPSHQVTQMGQEVILRCVPISNHLYFYWYRQILGQKVEFLVSFYNNEISEKSEIFDDQFSVERPDGSNFTLKIRSTKLEDSAMYFCASSVPETMNTEAFFGQGTRLTVV.

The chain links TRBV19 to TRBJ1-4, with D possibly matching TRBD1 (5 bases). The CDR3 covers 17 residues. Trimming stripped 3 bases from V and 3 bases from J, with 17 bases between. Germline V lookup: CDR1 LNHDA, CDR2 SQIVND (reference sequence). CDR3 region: CASSMGRVASPNEKLFF. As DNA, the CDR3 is TGTGCCAGTAGTATGGGCAGGGTAGCGTCGCCTAATGAAAAACTGTTTTTT. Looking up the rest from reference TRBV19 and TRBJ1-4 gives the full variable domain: DGGITQSPKYLFRKEGQNVTLSCEQNLNHDAMYWYRQDPGQGLRLIYYSQIVNDFQKGDIAEGYSVSREKKESFPLTVTSAQKNPTAFYLCASSMGRVASPNEKLFFGSGTQLSVL.

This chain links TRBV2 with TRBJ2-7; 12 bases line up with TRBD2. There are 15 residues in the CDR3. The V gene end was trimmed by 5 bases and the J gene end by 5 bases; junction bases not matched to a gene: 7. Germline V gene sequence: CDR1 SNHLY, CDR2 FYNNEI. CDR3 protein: CASSLLAGGVDEQYF. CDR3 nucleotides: TGTGCCAGCAGTCTACTAGCGGGAGGAGTAGACGAGCAGTACTTC.

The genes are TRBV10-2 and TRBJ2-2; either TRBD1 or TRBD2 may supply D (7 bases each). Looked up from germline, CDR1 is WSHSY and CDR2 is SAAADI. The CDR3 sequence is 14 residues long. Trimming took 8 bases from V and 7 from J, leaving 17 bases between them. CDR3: CASLRGGVIGELFF. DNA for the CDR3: TGCGCCAGCCTCAGGGGGGGAGTAATCGGGGAGCTGTTTTTT.

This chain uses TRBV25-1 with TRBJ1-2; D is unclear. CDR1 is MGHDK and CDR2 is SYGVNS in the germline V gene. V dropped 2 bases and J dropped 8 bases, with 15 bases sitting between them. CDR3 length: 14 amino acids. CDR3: CASSELGSGRGYTF. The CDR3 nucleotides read TGTGCCAGCAGTGAACTGGGTTCCGGGAGAGGCTACACCTTC.

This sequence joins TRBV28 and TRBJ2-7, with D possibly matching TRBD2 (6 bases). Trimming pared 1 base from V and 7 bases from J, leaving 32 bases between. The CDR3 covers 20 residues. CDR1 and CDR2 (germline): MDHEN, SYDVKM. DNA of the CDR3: TGTGCCAGCAGTTTATCAGTCTCTGTTATCGATGGGACTTTCGCGGTTGAGCAGTACTTC. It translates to CASSLSVSVIDGTFAVEQYF.

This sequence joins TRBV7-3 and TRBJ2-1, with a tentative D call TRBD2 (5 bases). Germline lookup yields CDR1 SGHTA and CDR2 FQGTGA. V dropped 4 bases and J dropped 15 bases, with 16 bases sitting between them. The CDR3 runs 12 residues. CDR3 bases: TGTGCCAGCAGCTCCCCGGGAATTCGCCCGTTCTTC. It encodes CASSSPGIRPFF.

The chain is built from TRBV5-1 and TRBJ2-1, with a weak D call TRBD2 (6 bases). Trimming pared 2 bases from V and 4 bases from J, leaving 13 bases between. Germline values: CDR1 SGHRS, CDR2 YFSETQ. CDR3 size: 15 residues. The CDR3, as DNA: TGCGCCAGCAGCTTAACTGTCGGGGGATACAATGAGCAGTTCTTC. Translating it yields CASSLTVGGYNEQFF.

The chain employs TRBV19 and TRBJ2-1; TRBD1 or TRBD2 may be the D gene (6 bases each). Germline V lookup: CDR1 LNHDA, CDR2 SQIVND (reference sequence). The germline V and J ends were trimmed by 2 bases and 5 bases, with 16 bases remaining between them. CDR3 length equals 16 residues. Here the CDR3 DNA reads TGTGCCAGTAGTATAAGGGGGGACATTCTCGACAATGAGCAGTTCTTC. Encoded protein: CASSIRGDILDNEQFF.

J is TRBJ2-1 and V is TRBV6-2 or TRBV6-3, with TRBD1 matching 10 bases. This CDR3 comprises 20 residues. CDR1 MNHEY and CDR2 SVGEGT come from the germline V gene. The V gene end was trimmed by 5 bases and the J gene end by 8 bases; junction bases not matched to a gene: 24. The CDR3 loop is CASSPYSTGGGGKPPDEQFF. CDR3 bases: TGTGCCAGCAGTCCATACTCGACAGGGGGCGGCGGGAAACCGCCCGATGAGCAGTTCTTC.

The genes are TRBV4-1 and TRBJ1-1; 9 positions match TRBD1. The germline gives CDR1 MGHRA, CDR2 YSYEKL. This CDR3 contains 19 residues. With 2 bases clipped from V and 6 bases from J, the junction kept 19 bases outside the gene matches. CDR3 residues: CASSQSSYRGRRAYAEAFF. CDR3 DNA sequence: TGCGCCAGCAGCCAATCCAGTTACAGGGGGCGAAGGGCGTACGCTGAAGCTTTCTTT.

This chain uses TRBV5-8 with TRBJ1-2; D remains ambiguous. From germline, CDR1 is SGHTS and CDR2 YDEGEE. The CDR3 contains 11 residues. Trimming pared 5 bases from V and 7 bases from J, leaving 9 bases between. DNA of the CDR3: TGTGCCAGCAGAAGCTGGAGTGGCTACACCTTC. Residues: CASRSWSGYTF.

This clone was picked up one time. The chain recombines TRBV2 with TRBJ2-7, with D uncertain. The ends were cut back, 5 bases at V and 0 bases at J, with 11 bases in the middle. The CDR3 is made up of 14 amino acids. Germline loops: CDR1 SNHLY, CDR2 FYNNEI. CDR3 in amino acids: CASSLQTYSYEQYF. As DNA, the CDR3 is TGTGCCAGCAGTCTTCAGACATACTCCTACGAGCAGTACTTC. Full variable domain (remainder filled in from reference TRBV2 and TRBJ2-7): EPEVTQTPSHQVTQMGQEVILRCVPISNHLYFYWYRQILGQKVEFLVSFYNNEISEKSEIFDDQFSVERPDGSNFTLKIRSTKLEDSAMYFCASSLQTYSYEQYFGPGTRLTVT.

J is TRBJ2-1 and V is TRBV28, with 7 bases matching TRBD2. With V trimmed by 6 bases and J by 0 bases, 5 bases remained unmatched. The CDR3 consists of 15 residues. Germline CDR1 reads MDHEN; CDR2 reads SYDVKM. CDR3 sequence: CASSPRTSSYNEQFF. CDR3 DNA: TGTGCCAGCAGCCCAAGGACTAGCTCCTACAATGAGCAGTTCTTC.